A single sample gave rise to the 15 T cell receptor beta chains below, sequenced in a study of blood T cell repertoires in COVID-19. Using immunoSEQ multiplex PCR, the repertoire was profiled, and TCRdb retains in-frame clones only, with some absent. Among roughly 250,000 clones listed, roughly 80% were seen once. The sample taken for sequencing was peripheral blood. Receptors originate from a woman aged 80 or over with active or convalescent COVID-19.

The chain employs TRBV5-1 and TRBJ2-5; tentatively, D is TRBD1 (6 bases). Trimming cost V 2 bases and J 2 bases, with 16 bases left between them. The CDR3 length is 16 residues. In germline, CDR1 is SGHRS, CDR2 YFSETQ. The CDR3 region is CASSFYDRPPQETQYF. The CDR3 DNA is TGCGCCAGCAGCTTTTACGACAGGCCCCCGCAAGAGACCCAGTACTTC.

The V gene is TRBV10-3, the J gene TRBJ2-7; 8 nucleotides agree with TRBD1. CDR3 length: 13 amino acids. V shed 7 bases, J shed 3 bases, and the junction held 5 bases outside the gene matches. CDR1 and CDR2 from the germline V gene are ENHRY and SYGVKD. As DNA, the CDR3 is TGTGCCATCACCAAACAGGGGGGCTACGAGCAGTACTTC. It codes for CAITKQGGYEQYF.

This chain uses TRBV7-8 with TRBJ2-7; 11 bases are a match to TRBD1. The germline V gene has CDR1 SGHVS and CDR2 FQNEAQ. Trimming at V came to 5 bases and at J to 3 bases, leaving 6 bases not matched to a gene. This CDR3 spans 15 amino acids. The CDR3 protein is CASSRTGTGGYEQYF. Here the CDR3 DNA reads TGTGCCAGCAGCCGGACCGGGACAGGGGGCTACGAGCAGTACTTC. Combining the CDR3 with reference TRBV7-8 and TRBJ2-7 gives the whole variable domain GAGVSQSPRYKVAKRGQDVALRCDPISGHVSLFWYQQALGQGPEFLTYFQNEAQLDKSGLPSDRFFAERPEGSVSTLKIQRTQQEDSAVYLCASSRTGTGGYEQYFGPGTRLTVT.

This clone was counted a few times. The genes are TRBV27 and TRBJ1-4; no definite D call. The CDR3 consists of 13 residues. Germline V gene sequence: CDR1 MNHEY, CDR2 SMNVEV (reference sequence). V shed 3 bases and J shed 4 bases, with 6 bases lying between them. The CDR3 here is CASSFRYNEKLFF. CDR3 coding DNA: TGTGCCAGCAGTTTCAGATATAATGAAAAACTGTTTTTT. The full variable domain, rest sourced from reference TRBV27 and TRBJ1-4, is EAQVTQNPRYLITVTGKKLTVTCSQNMNHEYMSWYRQDPGLGLRQIYYSMNVEVTDKGDVPEGYKVSRKEKRNFPLILESPSPNQTSLYFCASSFRYNEKLFFGSGTQLSVL.

On this clone itself: Within the sample, other DNA sequences also encode this same CDR3. The chain has TRBV24-1 and TRBJ2-7; possible D gene TRBD1, 6 bases. V lost 10 bases and J lost 0, with 12 bases in between. Germline CDR1 KGHDR, CDR2 SFDVKD. This CDR3 is 13 amino acids long. In DNA, the CDR3 is TGTGCCACAGGGACACCCAGCTCCTACGAGCAGTACTTC. This translates into CATGTPSSYEQYF.

V and J are TRBV4-2 and TRBJ2-7; TRBD2 matches at 7 bases. Germline trimming cut 1 base from V and 3 bases from J; bases unmatched to any gene: 6. Germline values: CDR1 LGHNA, CDR2 YNFKEQ. The CDR3 length is 15 residues. The CDR3 loop reads CASSQGVREGYEQYF. CDR3 in DNA: TGTGCCAGCAGCCAAGGCGTGAGGGAGGGCTACGAGCAGTACTTC.

The J gene is TRBJ2-5, the V gene TRBV9; 9 nucleotides align to TRBD2. The CDR3 totals 17 residues. CDR1 is SGDLS and CDR2 is YYNGEE in the germline V gene. V lost 3 bases, J lost 2 bases, and 11 bases stayed unmatched. The CDR3 bases are TGTGCCAGCAGCGCGGGGCTAAGCGGGGGGCTACAAGAGACCCAGTACTTC. Protein sequence: CASSAGLSGGLQETQYF.

This rearrangement joins TRBV21-1 to TRBJ2-6; the table's D call, TRBD2, has no DNA check behind it. TRBV21-1 is flagged as a pseudogene. The CDR3 has 17 amino acids. In nucleotides, the CDR3 is TGTGCCAGCAGCAAAGGAACACGGGGGGCCGGGGCCAACGTCCTGACTTTC. Translated: CASSKGTRGAGANVLTF.

The chain is built from TRBV2 and TRBJ2-1; 8 positions match TRBD2. With 4 bases clipped from V and 4 bases from J, the junction kept 3 bases outside the gene matches. Germline CDR1 reads SNHLY; CDR2 reads FYNNEI. CDR3 length: 14 amino acids. The CDR3 protein is CASSGTSQYNEQFF. The CDR3, as DNA: TGTGCCAGCAGTGGGACTAGCCAATACAATGAGCAGTTCTTC.

The rearrangement joins TRBV2 to TRBJ1-6; 9 bases map to TRBD1. The CDR3 has 16 amino acids. With V trimmed by 7 bases and J by 6 bases, 10 bases remained unmatched. CDR1 is SNHLY and CDR2 is FYNNEI in the germline V gene. Here the CDR3 DNA reads TGTGCCAGCACTTACAGGGGGCGCGAGGTTAATTCACCCCTCCACTTT. This translates into CASTYRGREVNSPLHF.

This clone was seen only a few times. The chain combines TRBV4-1 with TRBJ1-5, with no clear D. V shed 2 bases and J shed 5 bases, with 7 bases lying between them. Germline loops: CDR1 MGHRA, CDR2 YSYEKL. This CDR3 is 13 amino acids long. CDR3 bases: TGCGCCAGCAGCCAACAGGAGGATCAGCCCCAGCATTTT. This gives the protein CASSQQEDQPQHF.

With regard to this clone: In the same sample, other DNA sequences code for this CDR3. This chain uses TRBV29-1 with TRBJ1-1; weak D call: TRBD1 (5 bases). Deletions cut 4 bases from V and 2 bases from J, with 8 bases between. CDR1 is SQVTM and CDR2 is ANQGSEA in the germline V gene. The CDR3 runs to 12 residues. The chain's CDR3 is CSVGQGNTEAFF. Here the CDR3 DNA reads TGCAGCGTTGGGCAGGGAAACACTGAAGCTTTCTTT. Variable domain in full (rest from reference TRBV29-1 and TRBJ1-1): SAVISQKPSRDICQRGTSLTIQCQVDSQVTMMFWYRQQPGQSLTLIATANQGSEATYESGFVIDKFPISRPNLTFSTLTVSNMSPEDSSIYLCSVGQGNTEAFFGQGTRLTVV.

The chain links TRBV20-1 to TRBJ2-1; D gene ambiguous. CDR1 DFQATT and CDR2 SNEGSKA come from the germline V gene (reference sequence). The CDR3 has 14 amino acids. V lost 3 bases and J 2 bases, leaving 11 bases between the germline ends. CDR3 DNA sequence: TGCAGTGCTAGTCGGCCAGGAACCTACAATGAGCAGTTCTTC. Amino acid sequence: CSASRPGTYNEQFF.

The chain is built from TRBV11-2 and TRBJ2-7; TRBD2 matches at 10 bases. CDR1 is SGHAT and CDR2 is FQNNGV in the germline V gene. The J segment lost 3 bases and the V segment lost 5 bases, leaving 4 bases of the junction unmatched. There are 14 residues in the CDR3. For the CDR3, the DNA is TGTGCCAGCAGCACGCGGACTAGCGGCTACGAGCAGTACTTC. Translated, it gives CASSTRTSGYEQYF.

The V and J genes are TRBV2 and TRBJ1-1; 7 bases are a match to TRBD1. V was clipped by 6 bases and J by 1 base; unmatched bases: 8. The CDR3 loop spans 15 amino acids. The germline CDR1 and CDR2 sequences are SNHLY and FYNNEI. The CDR3 nucleotides are TGTGCCAGCAGGAAGGAGGGACAGCAGAACACTGAAGCTTTCTTT. Translating it yields CASRKEGQQNTEAFF.